The 22 T cell receptor beta chains in this list originate from one sample, sequenced in a study of T-cell memory formation after mild COVID-19. TCRdb called the 5' RACE reads again in MiXCR, with one record for every CDR3 protein. The sample lists a few hundred thousand distinct CDR3 sequences, 16% occurring once. The material sequenced was PBMCs or a T cell subset sorted from them (not recorded which). All receptors come from a man aged 18 to 35 who had mild COVID-19 (a few samples of this study predate the infection). Cell type and time point are not known.

The chain uses TRBV5-1 and TRBJ1-1, with 12 nucleotides matching TRBD1. The CDR3 is 17 amino acids. The germline V gene has CDR1 SGHRS and CDR2 YFSETQ. With V trimmed by 6 bases and J by 0 bases, 9 bases remained unmatched. The CDR3 loop is CASTPTGQGAMNTEAFF. As DNA, the CDR3 is TGCGCCAGCACGCCAACGGGACAGGGGGCAATGAACACTGAAGCTTTCTTT.

The rearrangement joins TRBV12-1 to TRBJ2-7; TRBD1 was called by the table and not checked on the DNA. TRBV12-1 is a pseudogene segment. The CDR3 consists of 15 residues. The CDR3 DNA follows: TGTGCCAGCAGCCCCCCCCCCGACAGGGTCTACGAGCAGTACGTC. This encodes CASSPPPDRVYEQYV.

This clonotype was recorded a few times. The V call is TRBV5-1, the J call TRBJ2-3; TRBD1 agrees at 8 bases. Germline V gene lookup returns CDR1 SGHRS and CDR2 YFSETQ. The CDR3 is 14 residues long. The J segment lost 4 bases and the V segment lost 2 bases, leaving 3 bases of the junction unmatched. CDR3 region: CASSFRQGSDTQYF. The CDR3 nucleotides are TGCGCCAGCAGCTTTAGACAGGGGTCAGATACGCAGTATTTT.

The rearrangement joins TRBV12-3 or TRBV12-4 to TRBJ2-1; no clear D gene. The germline V and J ends were trimmed by 4 bases and 10 bases, with 14 bases remaining between them. This CDR3 contains 13 residues. In nucleotides, the CDR3 is TGTGCCAGCAGTTCGGCCCTCGGTTACGAGCAGTTCTTC. Amino acids: CASSSALGYEQFF.

This clonotype was seen more than once but under ten times. V usage is TRBV12-3 or TRBV12-4 and J usage is TRBJ2-7; D is perhaps TRBD2 (6 bases). The germline V and J ends were trimmed by 6 bases and 3 bases, with 18 bases remaining between them. CDR3 size: 15 residues. The chain's CDR3 is CASRSSGDGFYEQYF. The CDR3 nucleotides read TGTGCCAGCAGAAGTTCGGGGGACGGGTTCTACGAGCAGTACTTC.

The chain employs TRBV12-3 or TRBV12-4 and TRBJ2-7; D possibly corresponds to TRBD2 (6 bases). V lost 5 bases to trimming and J lost 4 bases, with 15 bases between them. The CDR3 covers 14 residues. CDR3 in DNA: TGTGCCAGCAGTCGGGGGTGGGGGATATACGAGCAGTACTTC. It translates to CASSRGWGIYEQYF.

The chain recombines TRBV28 with TRBJ1-1; TRBD1 might be the D (5 bases). Germline values: CDR1 MDHEN, CDR2 SYDVKM. V was pared by 6 bases and J by 3 bases, with 38 bases between. The CDR3 extends over 22 amino acids. The CDR3 DNA is TGTGCCAGCAGGCAGTTTACTGTTTCAGGGAGGAACAGCCCCCGGTCGGACACTGAAGCTTTCTTT. It yields the protein CASRQFTVSGRNSPRSDTEAFF. Combining the CDR3 with reference TRBV28 and TRBJ1-1 gives the whole variable domain DVKVTQSSRYLVKRTGEKVFLECVQDMDHENMFWYRQDPGLGLRLIYFSYDVKMKEKGDIPEGYSVSREKKERFSLILESASTNQTSMYLCASRQFTVSGRNSPRSDTEAFFGQGTRLTVV.

In its sample, this clonotype was seen a few times. This sequence joins TRBV15 and TRBJ2-5; D is possibly TRBD1 (6 bases). CDR3 length equals 14 residues. V was trimmed by 1 base and J by 5 bases, leaving 11 bases between them. Germline CDR1 and CDR2: LNHNV and YYDKDF (reference sequence). As DNA, the CDR3 is TGTGCCACCAGCAGAGGCCAGGGGCGGGAGACCCAGTACTTC. Protein: CATSRGQGRETQYF.

This clonotype has just a few counts. This chain links TRBV24-1 with TRBJ2-2, with a possible D match to TRBD1 (6 bases). The CDR3 length is 16 residues. Trimming pared 4 bases from V and 1 base from J, leaving 12 bases between. CDR1 and CDR2 from the germline V gene are KGHDR and SFDVKD. The CDR3 region has the DNA TGTGCCACCAGTGAATCTGGACAGCTGAACACCGGGGAGCTGTTTTTT. It specifies CATSESGQLNTGELFF.

The sample holds a few counts of this clonotype. The rearrangement uses TRBV12-3 or TRBV12-4 and TRBJ2-5; 13 bases are shared with TRBD2. The ends lost 6 bases at V and 9 bases at J; junction bases unmatched: 4. The CDR3 is 13 residues long. DNA of the CDR3: TGTGCCAGCAGCCAGACTAGCGGGGGGTCCCAGTACTTC. Its translation is CASSQTSGGSQYF.

This clonotype was picked up a small number of times. The chain carries TRBV11-2 and TRBJ2-2; D uncertain. With 5 bases removed from V and 0 bases from J, the gap between germline ends came to 16 bases. This CDR3 region has 17 residues. Germline V CDR1 and CDR2: SGHAT, FQNNGV. The DNA of the CDR3 is TGTGCCAGCAGCCCCACTTTGTGGACGTCGAACACCGGGGAGCTGTTTTTT. It encodes CASSPTLWTSNTGELFF.

V usage is TRBV7-9 and J usage is TRBJ2-1, with TRBD1 matching 9 bases. Germline loops: CDR1 SEHNR, CDR2 FQNEAQ (reference sequence). V was pared by 3 bases and J by 5 bases, with 2 bases of the junction left unmatched. The CDR3 extends over 14 amino acids. As DNA, the CDR3 is TGTGCCAGCAGCTTCCGGGACAGGGACAATGAGCAGTTCTTC. This sequence encodes CASSFRDRDNEQFF.

The V call is TRBV30, the J call TRBJ1-1; D call uncertain. CDR1 is GTSNPN, CDR2 SVGIG, per germline (reference sequence). V was shortened by 7 bases and J by 3 bases, with 9 bases between the two germline ends. The CDR3 has 11 residues. CDR3 DNA sequence: TGTGCCTTAGGACTTTACACTGAAGCTTTCTTT. Its protein is CALGLYTEAFF.

V gene TRBV5-6 combines with J gene TRBJ2-5, with 8 bases lining up with TRBD1. With V trimmed by 4 bases and J by 2 bases, 7 bases remained unmatched. This CDR3 contains 15 residues. Germline V lookup: CDR1 SGHDT, CDR2 YYEEEE. For the CDR3, the DNA is TGTGCCAGCAGCGGGATGGACAGGGATCAAGAGACCCAGTACTTC. It specifies CASSGMDRDQETQYF.

This chain uses TRBV12-3 or TRBV12-4 with TRBJ2-7; the match to TRBD2 covers 8 bases. This CDR3 is 14 amino acids long. V was clipped by 5 bases and J by 2 bases; unmatched bases: 5. The CDR3 DNA sequence: TGTGCCAGCAGTAGGGCGGGGGGAGCCTACGAGCAGTACTTC. It codes for CASSRAGGAYEQYF.

The chain uses TRBV18 and TRBJ1-4; unclear D gene. Germline V gene data show CDR1 as KGHSH and CDR2 as LQKENI. Trimming removed 0 bases at V and 7 bases at J, with 12 bases between. This CDR3 is built from 15 residues. The DNA for the CDR3 is TGTGCCAGCTCACCACCCACGGGATTCGGTGAAAAACTGTTTTTT. Encoded protein: CASSPPTGFGEKLFF.

V is TRBV10-3 and J is TRBJ2-1; TRBD2 matches 9 bases. V gave up 3 bases and J gave up 5 bases; unmatched junction bases: 8. Germline lookup yields CDR1 ENHRY and CDR2 SYGVKD. This CDR3 region has 16 residues. In DNA, the CDR3 is TGTGCCATCAGTGATCCTACCCTAGCGGGGCACAATGAGCAGTTCTTC. Translating gives CAISDPTLAGHNEQFF.

There are a few counts of this clonotype. CDR3 protein: CASSPRGVQPQHF. The CDR3, as DNA: TGTGCCAGCAGTCCTAGGGGGGTACAGCCCCAGCATTTT. The chain is built from TRBV27 and TRBJ1-5, with D perhaps TRBD1 (6 bases). The CDR3 is 13 residues long. V lost 5 bases and J 7 bases, leaving 12 bases between the germline ends. The V gene's germline CDR1 is MNHEY and CDR2 SMNVEV (reference sequence).

This chain connects TRBV3-1 to TRBJ1-5; tentatively, D is TRBD1 (5 bases). Germline values: CDR1 LGHDT, CDR2 YNNKEL (reference sequence). The CDR3 is made up of 15 amino acids. Trimming cost V 0 bases and J 5 bases, with 11 bases left between them. The CDR3 loop is CASSQDPGTHQPQHF. CDR3 sequence (DNA): TGTGCCAGCAGCCAAGATCCGGGGACCCATCAGCCCCAGCATTTT.

There are a few counts of this clonotype. The J gene is TRBJ1-5, the V gene TRBV7-9; a possible D gene is TRBD1 (5 bases). In germline, CDR1 is SEHNR, CDR2 FQNEAQ (reference sequence). CDR3 length: 18 amino acids. Trimming left V 3 bases short and J 6 bases short, with 24 bases between. The DNA of the CDR3 is TGTGCCAGCAGCTTGGGCAGTGGGGGGGGAAATCATTTTCAGCCCCAGCATTTT. This codes for CASSLGSGGGNHFQPQHF.

In its sample, this clonotype was seen a few times. The rearrangement uses TRBV12-3 or TRBV12-4 and TRBJ2-3; the D gene is possibly TRBD1 (6 bases). Trimming cost V 6 bases and J 6 bases, with 16 bases left between them. The CDR3 spans 14 residues. This CDR3 reads CASSYLGAPDTQYF. Written as DNA, the CDR3 is TGTGCCAGCAGCTATTTGGGGGCGCCGGATACGCAGTATTTT.

This clonotype was found a few times. The rearrangement uses TRBV6-2 or TRBV6-3 and TRBJ2-3, with 8 nucleotides matching TRBD2. The germline CDR1 and CDR2 sequences are MNHEY and SVGEGT. J was trimmed by 1 base and V by 4 bases; bases with no gene match: 4. CDR3 length: 15 amino acids. CDR3 bases: TGTGCCAGCAGTTCCTGGACTAGCCGCACAGATACGCAGTATTTT. Translated, it gives CASSSWTSRTDTQYF.